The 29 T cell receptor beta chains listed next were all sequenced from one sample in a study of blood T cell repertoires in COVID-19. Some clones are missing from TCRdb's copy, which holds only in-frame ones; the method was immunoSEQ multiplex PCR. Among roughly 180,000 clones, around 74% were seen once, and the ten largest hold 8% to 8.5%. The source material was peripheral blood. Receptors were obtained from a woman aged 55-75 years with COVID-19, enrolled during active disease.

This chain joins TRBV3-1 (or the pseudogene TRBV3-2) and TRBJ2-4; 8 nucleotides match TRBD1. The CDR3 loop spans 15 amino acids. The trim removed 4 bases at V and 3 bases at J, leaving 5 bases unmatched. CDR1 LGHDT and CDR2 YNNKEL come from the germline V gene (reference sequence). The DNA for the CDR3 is TGTGCCAGCAGCCCCCTTACAGGGGGCAAAAACATTCAGTACTTC. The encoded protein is CASSPLTGGKNIQYF.

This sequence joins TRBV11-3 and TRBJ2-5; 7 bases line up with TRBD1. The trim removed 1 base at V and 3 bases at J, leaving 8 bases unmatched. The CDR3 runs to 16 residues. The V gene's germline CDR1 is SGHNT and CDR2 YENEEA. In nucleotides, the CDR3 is TGTGCCAGCAGCTTAGGCTCACAGGGGCGGGAAGAGACCCAGTACTTC. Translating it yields CASSLGSQGREETQYF. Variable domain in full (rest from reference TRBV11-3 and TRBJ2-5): EAGVVQSPRYKIIEKKQPVAFWCNPISGHNTLYWYLQNLGQGPELLIRYENEEAVDDSQLPKDRFSAERLKGVDSTLKIQPAELGDSAVYLCASSLGSQGREETQYFGPGTRLLVL.

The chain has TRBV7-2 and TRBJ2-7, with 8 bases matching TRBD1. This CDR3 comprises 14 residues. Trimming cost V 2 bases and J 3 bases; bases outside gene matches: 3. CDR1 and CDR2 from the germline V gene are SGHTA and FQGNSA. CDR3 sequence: CASSLSDRGYEQYF. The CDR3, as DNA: TGTGCCAGCAGCTTAAGCGACAGGGGCTACGAGCAGTACTTC.

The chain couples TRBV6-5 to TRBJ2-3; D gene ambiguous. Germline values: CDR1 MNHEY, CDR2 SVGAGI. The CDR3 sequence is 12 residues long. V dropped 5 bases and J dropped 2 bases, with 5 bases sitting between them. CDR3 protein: CASSQNTDTQYF. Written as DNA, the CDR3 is TGTGCCAGCAGTCAAAACACAGATACGCAGTATTTT.

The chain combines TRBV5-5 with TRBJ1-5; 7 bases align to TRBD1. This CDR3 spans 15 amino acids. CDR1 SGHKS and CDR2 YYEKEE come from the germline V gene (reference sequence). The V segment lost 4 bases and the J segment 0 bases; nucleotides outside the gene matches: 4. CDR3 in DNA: TGTGCCAGCAGCATGACAGGGAATAGCAATCAGCCCCAGCATTTT. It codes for CASSMTGNSNQPQHF.

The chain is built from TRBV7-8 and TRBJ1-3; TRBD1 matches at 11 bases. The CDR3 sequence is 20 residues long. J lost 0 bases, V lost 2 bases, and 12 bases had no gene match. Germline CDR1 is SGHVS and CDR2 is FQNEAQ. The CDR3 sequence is CASSLKSVLGTGGSGNTIYF. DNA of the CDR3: TGTGCCAGCAGCTTAAAATCCGTGTTAGGGACAGGGGGCTCTGGAAACACCATATATTTT. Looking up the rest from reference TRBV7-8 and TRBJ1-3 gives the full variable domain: GAGVSQSPRYKVAKRGQDVALRCDPISGHVSLFWYQQALGQGPEFLTYFQNEAQLDKSGLPSDRFFAERPEGSVSTLKIQRTQQEDSAVYLCASSLKSVLGTGGSGNTIYFGEGSWLTVV.

The CDR3, as DNA: TGTGCCAGCAGTTTCGACAGGCACACTGAAGCTTTCTTT. This sequence encodes CASSFDRHTEAFF. This chain links TRBV6-2 or TRBV6-3 with TRBJ1-1; maybe TRBD1 (6 bases). Trimming took off 4 bases at V and 3 bases at J, with 9 bases between the two ends. From germline, CDR1 is MNHEY and CDR2 SVGEGT. The CDR3 covers 13 residues.

The CDR3 DNA reads TGTGCCAGCAGTTACCCGGGACAGCGGAACACTGAAGCTTTCTTT. Its translation is CASSYPGQRNTEAFF. The chain links TRBV6-6 to TRBJ1-1; 7 nucleotides agree with TRBD1. CDR1 MNHNY and CDR2 SVGAGI come from the germline V gene (reference sequence). J was trimmed by 1 base and V by 2 bases; bases with no gene match: 4. This CDR3 spans 15 amino acids.

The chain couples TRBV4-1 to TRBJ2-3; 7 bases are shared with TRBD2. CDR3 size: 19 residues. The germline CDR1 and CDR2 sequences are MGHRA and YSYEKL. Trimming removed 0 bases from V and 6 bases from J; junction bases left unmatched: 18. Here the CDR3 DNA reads TGCGCCAGCAGCCAAGATCCGCCTCTAGGGGCGGGAGCTGAGGATACGCAGTATTTT. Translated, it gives CASSQDPPLGAGAEDTQYF.

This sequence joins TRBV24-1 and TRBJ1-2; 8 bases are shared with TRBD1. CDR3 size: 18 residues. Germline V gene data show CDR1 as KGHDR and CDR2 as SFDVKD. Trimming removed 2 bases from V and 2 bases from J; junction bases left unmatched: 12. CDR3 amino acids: CATSDSRQGAAANYGYTF. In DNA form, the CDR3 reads TGTGCCACCAGTGATTCTCGGCAGGGGGCCGCCGCAAACTATGGCTACACCTTC.

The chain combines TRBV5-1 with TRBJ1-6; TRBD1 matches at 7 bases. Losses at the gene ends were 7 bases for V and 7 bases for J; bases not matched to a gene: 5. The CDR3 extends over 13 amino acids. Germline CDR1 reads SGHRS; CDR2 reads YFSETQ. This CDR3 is CASHRDSNSPLHF. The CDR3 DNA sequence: TGCGCCAGCCATAGGGACAGCAATTCACCCCTCCACTTT.

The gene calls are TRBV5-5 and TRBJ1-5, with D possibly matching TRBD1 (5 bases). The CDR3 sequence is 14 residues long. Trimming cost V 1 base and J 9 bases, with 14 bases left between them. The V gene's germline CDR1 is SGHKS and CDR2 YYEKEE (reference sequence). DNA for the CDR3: TGTGCCAGCAGCTTGCTTCAGGGAGGGTGGCCCCAGCATTTT. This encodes CASSLLQGGWPQHF.

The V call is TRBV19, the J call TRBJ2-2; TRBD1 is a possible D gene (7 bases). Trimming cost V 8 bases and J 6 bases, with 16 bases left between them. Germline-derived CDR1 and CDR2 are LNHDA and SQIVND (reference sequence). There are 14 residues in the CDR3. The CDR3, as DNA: TGTGCCAGTTCGGGGGTGGGGACAGCCGGGGAGCTGTTTTTT. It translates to CASSGVGTAGELFF.

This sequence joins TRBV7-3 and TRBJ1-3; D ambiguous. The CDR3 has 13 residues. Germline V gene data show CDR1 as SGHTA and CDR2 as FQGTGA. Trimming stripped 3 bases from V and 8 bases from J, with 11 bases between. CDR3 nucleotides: TGTGCCAGCAGCTTGGGCTTATGGGACACCATATATTTT. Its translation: CASSLGLWDTIYF. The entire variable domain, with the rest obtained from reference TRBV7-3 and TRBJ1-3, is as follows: GAGVSQTPSNKVTEKGKYVELRCDPISGHTALYWYRQSLGQGPEFLIYFQGTGAADDSGLPNDRFFAVRPEGSVSTLKIQRTERGDSAVYLCASSLGLWDTIYFGEGSWLTVV.

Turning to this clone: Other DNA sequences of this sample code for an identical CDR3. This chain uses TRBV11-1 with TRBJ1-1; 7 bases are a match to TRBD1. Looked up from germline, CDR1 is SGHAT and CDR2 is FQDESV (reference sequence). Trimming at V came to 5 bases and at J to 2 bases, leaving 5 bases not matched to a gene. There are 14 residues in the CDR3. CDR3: CASSPDRTNTEAFF. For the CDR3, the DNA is TGTGCCAGCAGCCCGGACAGGACAAACACTGAAGCTTTCTTT.

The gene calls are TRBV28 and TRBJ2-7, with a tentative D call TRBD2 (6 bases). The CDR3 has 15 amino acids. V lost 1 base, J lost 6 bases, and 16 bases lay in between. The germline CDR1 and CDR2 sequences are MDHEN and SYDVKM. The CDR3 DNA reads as TGTGCCAGCAGTTTATTTTCCCGACTAGTCGGCGAGCAGTACTTC. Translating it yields CASSLFSRLVGEQYF.

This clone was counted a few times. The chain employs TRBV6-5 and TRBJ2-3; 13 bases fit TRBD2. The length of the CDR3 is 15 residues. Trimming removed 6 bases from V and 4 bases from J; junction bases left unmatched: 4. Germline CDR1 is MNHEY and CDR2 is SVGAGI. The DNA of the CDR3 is TGTGCCAGCAGCCGGACTAGCGGGAGTCCAGATACGCAGTATTTT. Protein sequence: CASSRTSGSPDTQYF.

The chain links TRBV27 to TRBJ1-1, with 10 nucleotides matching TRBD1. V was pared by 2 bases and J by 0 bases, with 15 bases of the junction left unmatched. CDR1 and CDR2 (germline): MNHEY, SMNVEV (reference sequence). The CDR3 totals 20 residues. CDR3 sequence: CASSLRVPGQGPPLNTEAFF. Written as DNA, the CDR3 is TGTGCCAGCAGTTTACGTGTCCCGGGACAGGGGCCCCCTTTGAACACTGAAGCTTTCTTT.

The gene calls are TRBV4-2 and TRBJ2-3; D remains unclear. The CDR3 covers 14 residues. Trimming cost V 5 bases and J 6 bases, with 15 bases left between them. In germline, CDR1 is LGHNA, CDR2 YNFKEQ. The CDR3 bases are TGTGCCAGCAGCGGTTGGCAGGATCGTGATACGCAGTATTTT. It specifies CASSGWQDRDTQYF.

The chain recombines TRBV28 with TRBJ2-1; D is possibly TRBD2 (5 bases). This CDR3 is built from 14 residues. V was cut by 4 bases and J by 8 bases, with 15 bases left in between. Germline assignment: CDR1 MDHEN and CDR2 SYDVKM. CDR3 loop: CASSSNLASDEQFF. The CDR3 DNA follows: TGTGCCAGCAGTTCAAACCTAGCTTCAGATGAGCAGTTCTTC.

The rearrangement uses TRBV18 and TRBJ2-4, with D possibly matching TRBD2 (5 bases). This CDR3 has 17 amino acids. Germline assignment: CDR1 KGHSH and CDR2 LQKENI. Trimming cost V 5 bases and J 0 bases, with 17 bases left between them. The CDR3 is CASSGRLSVIAKNIQYF. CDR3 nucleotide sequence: TGTGCCAGCTCAGGCAGACTTAGCGTCATAGCCAAAAACATTCAGTACTTC.

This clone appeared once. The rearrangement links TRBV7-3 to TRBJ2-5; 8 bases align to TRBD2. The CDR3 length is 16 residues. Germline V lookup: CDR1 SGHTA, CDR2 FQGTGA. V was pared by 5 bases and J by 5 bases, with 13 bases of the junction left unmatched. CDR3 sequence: CASSPRGAGVAETQYF. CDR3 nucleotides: TGTGCCAGCAGCCCCCGGGGAGCGGGAGTAGCTGAGACCCAGTACTTC.

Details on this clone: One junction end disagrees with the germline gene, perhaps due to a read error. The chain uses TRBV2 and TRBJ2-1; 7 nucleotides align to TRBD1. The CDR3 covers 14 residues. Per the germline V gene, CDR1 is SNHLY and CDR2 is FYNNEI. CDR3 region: CASREDRANNEQFF. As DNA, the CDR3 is TGTGCCAGCAGGGAAGACAGGGCAAACAATGAGCAGTTCTTC.

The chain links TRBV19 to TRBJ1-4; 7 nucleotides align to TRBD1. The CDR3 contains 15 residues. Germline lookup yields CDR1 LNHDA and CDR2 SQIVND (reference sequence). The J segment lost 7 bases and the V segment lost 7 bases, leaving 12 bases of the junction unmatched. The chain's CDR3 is CASNSPQGVREKLFF. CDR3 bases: TGTGCCAGTAATTCCCCTCAGGGGGTGCGTGAAAAACTGTTTTTT.

The CDR3 spells CASSSSRGNTIYF. DNA of the CDR3: TGTGCCAGCAGCTCGAGCCGTGGAAACACCATATATTTT. The rearrangement links TRBV27 to TRBJ1-3; no clear D. V was shortened by 6 bases and J by 3 bases, with 9 bases between the two germline ends. The CDR3 has 13 residues. Germline loops: CDR1 MNHEY, CDR2 SMNVEV (reference sequence).

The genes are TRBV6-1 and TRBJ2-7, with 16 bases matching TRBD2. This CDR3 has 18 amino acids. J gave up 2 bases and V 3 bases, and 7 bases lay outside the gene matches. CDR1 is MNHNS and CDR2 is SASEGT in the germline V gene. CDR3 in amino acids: CASSDRGLAGGRAYEQYF. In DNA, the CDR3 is TGTGCCAGCAGTGATCGGGGACTAGCGGGAGGGCGGGCCTACGAGCAGTACTTC.

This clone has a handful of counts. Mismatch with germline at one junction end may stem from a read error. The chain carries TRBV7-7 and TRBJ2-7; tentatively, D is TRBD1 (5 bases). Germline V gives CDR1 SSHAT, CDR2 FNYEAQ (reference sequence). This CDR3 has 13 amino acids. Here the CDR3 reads CASSFDSSREQYF. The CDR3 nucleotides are TGTGCTAGCAGCTTCGACAGCTCCCGCGAGCAGTACTTC.

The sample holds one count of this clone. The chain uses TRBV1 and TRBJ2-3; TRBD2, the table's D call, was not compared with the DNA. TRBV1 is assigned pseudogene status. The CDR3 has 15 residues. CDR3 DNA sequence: TGCACCAGCAGCCGACTAGCGGAGTCCACAGATACGCAGTATTTT. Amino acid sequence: CTSSRLAESTDTQYF.

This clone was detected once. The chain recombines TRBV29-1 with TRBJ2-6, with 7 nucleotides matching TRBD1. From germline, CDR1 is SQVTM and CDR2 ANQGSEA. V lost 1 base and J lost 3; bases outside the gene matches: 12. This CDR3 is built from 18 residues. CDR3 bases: TGCAGCGTTGAAGCCCCGCGGACAGGTCCTAGTGGGGCCAACGTCCTGACTTTC. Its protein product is CSVEAPRTGPSGANVLTF. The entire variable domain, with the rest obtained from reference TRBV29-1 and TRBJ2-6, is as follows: SAVISQKPSRDICQRGTSLTIQCQVDSQVTMMFWYRQQPGQSLTLIATANQGSEATYESGFVIDKFPISRPNLTFSTLTVSNMSPEDSSIYLCSVEAPRTGPSGANVLTFGAGSRLTVL.